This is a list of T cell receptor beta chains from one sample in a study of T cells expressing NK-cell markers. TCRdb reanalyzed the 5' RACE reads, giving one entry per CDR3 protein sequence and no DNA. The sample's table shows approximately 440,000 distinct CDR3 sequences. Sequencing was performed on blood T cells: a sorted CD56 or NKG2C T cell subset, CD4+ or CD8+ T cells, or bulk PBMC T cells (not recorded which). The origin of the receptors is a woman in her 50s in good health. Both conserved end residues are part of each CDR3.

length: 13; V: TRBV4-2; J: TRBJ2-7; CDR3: CASSPSGIYEQYF
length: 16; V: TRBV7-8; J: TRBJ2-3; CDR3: CASSLTVAGQPDTQYF
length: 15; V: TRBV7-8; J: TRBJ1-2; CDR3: CASSLDGRVNYGYTF
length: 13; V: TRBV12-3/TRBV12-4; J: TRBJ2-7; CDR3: CASSLSQRDEQYF
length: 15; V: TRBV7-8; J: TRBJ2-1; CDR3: CATTNTGRSYNEQFF
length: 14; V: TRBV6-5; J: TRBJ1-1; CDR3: CASSYLKSRTEAFF
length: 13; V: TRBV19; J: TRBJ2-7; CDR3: CASSVDRDNEQYF
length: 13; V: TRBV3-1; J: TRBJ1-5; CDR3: CASSQDTSEPQHF
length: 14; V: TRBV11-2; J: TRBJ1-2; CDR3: CASSFGQGLMGYTF
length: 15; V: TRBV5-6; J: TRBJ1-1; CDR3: CASSLVGRTYAEAFF
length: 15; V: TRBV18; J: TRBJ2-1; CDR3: CASSPPGTVGNEQFF
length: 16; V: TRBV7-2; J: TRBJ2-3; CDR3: CASSLGSSTRGDTQYF
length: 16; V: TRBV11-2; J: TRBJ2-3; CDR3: CASSLLAGDGTDTQYF